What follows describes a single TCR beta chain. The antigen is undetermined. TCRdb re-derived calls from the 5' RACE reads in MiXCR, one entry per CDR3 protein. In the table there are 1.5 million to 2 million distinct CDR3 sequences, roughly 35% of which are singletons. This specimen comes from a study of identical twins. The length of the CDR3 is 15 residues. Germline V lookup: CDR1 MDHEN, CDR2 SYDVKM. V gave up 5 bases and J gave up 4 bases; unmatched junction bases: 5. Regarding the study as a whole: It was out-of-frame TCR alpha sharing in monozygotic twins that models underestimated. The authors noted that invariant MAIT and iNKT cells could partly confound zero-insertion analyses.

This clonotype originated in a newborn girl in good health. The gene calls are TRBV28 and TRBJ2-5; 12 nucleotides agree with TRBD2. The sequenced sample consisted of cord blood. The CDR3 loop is CASSRTLAGGETQYF. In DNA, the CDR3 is TGTGCCAGCAGTCGAACACTAGCGGGAGGAGAGACCCAGTACTTC.